This entry is about one TCR beta chain. TCRdb's copy holds only in-frame clones and misses some; the assay was immunoSEQ multiplex PCR. Here the sample spans some 41,000 clones, roughly nine tenths being singletons. This sample stems from a study of T cell changes during pregnancy in multiple sclerosis. The CDR3 covers 14 residues. Looked up from germline, CDR1 is MNHEY and CDR2 is SVGAGI. Trimming left V 8 bases short and J 1 base short, with 9 bases between. The sequencing used CD4+ T cells from peripheral blood mononuclear cells, collected in the third trimester of pregnancy. The chain is built from TRBV6-5 and TRBJ2-6, with a possible D match to TRBD2 (6 bases). The sequence came from a female donor in good health, enrolled as a control in a pregnancy study. The CDR3 is CASGRGSGANVLTF. DNA of the CDR3: TGTGCCAGCGGACGGGGGTCTGGGGCCAACGTCCTGACTTTC.